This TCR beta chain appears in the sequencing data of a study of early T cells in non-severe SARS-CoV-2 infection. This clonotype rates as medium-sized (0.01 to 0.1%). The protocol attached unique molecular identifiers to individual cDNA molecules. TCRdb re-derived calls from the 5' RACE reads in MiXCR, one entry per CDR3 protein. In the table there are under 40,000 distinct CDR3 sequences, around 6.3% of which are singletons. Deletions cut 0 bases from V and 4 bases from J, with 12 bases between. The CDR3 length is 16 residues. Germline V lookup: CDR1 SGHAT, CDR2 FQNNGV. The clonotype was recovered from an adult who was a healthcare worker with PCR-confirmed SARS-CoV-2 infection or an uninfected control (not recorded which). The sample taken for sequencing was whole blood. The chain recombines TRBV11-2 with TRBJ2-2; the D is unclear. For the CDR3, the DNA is TGTGCCAGCAGCTTAGACGCCTTAGGACCCACCGGGGAGCTGTTTTTT. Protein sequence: CASSLDALGPTGELFF.